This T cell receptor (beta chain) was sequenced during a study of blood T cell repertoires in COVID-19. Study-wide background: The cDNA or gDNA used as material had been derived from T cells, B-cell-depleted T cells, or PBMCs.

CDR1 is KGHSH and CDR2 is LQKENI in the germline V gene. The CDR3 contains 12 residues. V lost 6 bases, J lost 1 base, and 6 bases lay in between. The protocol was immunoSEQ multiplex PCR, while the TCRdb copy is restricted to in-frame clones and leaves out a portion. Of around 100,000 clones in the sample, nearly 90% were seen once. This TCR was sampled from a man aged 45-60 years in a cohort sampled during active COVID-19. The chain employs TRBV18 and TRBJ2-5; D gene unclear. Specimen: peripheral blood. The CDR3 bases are TGTGCCAGCTCGGCTCTCCAAGAGACCCAGTACTTC. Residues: CASSALQETQYF. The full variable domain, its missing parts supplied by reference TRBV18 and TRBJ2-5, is NAGVMQNPRHLVRRRGQEARLRCSPMKGHSHVYWYRQLPEEGLKFMVYLQKENIIDESGMPKERFSAEFPKEGPSILRIQQVVRGDSAAYFCASSALQETQYFGPGTRLLVL.